The next 11 T cell receptor beta chains were all read from a single sample in a study of cytomegalovirus exposure and HLA in healthy donors. The PCR used 60 Vbeta and 13 Jbeta primers. The repertoire was sequenced with immunoSEQ multiplex PCR; TCRdb's copy has only in-frame clones and lacks some. The sample yields some 140,000 clones, approximately 70% seen once. Sequenced: PBMCs. All receptors derive from a human donor in good health.

The chain joins TRBV9 to TRBJ2-5, with 9 bases lining up with TRBD2. V lost 3 bases, J lost 4 bases, and 25 bases stayed unmatched. The CDR3 is 21 amino acids. The germline V gene encodes CDR1 SGDLS and CDR2 YYNGEE. The CDR3 sequence: CASSASYRAGGLPAHRETQYF. In DNA form, the CDR3 reads TGTGCCAGCAGCGCGTCTTATCGAGCGGGAGGCCTCCCTGCTCACCGAGAGACCCAGTACTTC.

The chain links TRBV7-8 to TRBJ1-1, with TRBD1 matching over 7 bases. The CDR3 length is 15 residues. Trimming removed 4 bases from V and 2 bases from J; junction bases left unmatched: 7. Germline-derived CDR1 and CDR2 are SGHVS and FQNEAQ. The chain's CDR3 is CASSSRGQINTEAFF. CDR3 DNA sequence: TGTGCCAGCAGCTCACGGGGACAGATTAACACTGAAGCTTTCTTT.

This clone was detected only a few times. V gene TRBV5-4 combines with J gene TRBJ2-1, with TRBD1 matching 7 bases. This CDR3 is built from 15 residues. The trim removed 4 bases at V and 5 bases at J, leaving 9 bases unmatched. CDR1 SGHNT and CDR2 YYREEE come from the germline V gene (reference sequence). CDR3 region: CASSKGQARDNEQFF. The CDR3 bases are TGTGCCAGCAGCAAAGGACAGGCCAGGGACAATGAGCAGTTCTTC.

CDR3 sequence (DNA): TGTGCCAGCAGCTTATCGACAGGGTCGGGCAATCAGCCCCAGCATTTT. It specifies CASSLSTGSGNQPQHF. The rearrangement links TRBV7-8 to TRBJ1-5, with 7 positions matching TRBD1. Germline loops: CDR1 SGHVS, CDR2 FQNEAQ. This CDR3 is built from 16 residues. V lost 2 bases and J lost 2; bases outside the gene matches: 6.

This clone has a handful of counts. The rearrangement links TRBV7-2 to TRBJ2-7; D perhaps matches TRBD2 (6 bases). Germline V lookup: CDR1 SGHTA, CDR2 FQGNSA. Trimming removed 5 bases at V and 6 bases at J, with 17 bases between. There are 14 residues in the CDR3. CDR3 region: CASSPTSVEGEQYF. For the CDR3, the DNA is TGTGCCAGCAGCCCCACTTCGGTGGAGGGCGAGCAGTACTTC. Together with reference TRBV7-2 and TRBJ2-7, the CDR3 gives the full variable domain: GAGVSQSPSNKVTEKGKDVELRCDPISGHTALYWYRQSLGQGLEFLIYFQGNSAPDKSGLPSDRFSAERTGGSVSTLTIQRTQQEDSAVYLCASSPTSVEGEQYFGPGTRLTVT.

The CDR3 nucleotides read TGTGCCAGCAGCCACCGCCGGGACACACCTTGGGACCCCACAGATACGCAGTATTTT. This sequence encodes CASSHRRDTPWDPTDTQYF. The rearrangement uses TRBV11-2 and TRBJ2-3; possibly TRBD1 for D (6 bases). Germline values: CDR1 SGHAT, CDR2 FQNNGV. V was clipped by 5 bases and J by 2 bases, with 26 bases between them. There are 19 residues in the CDR3. Looking up the rest from reference TRBV11-2 and TRBJ2-3 gives the full variable domain: EAGVAQSPRYKIIEKRQSVAFWCNPISGHATLYWYQQILGQGPKLLIQFQNNGVVDDSQLPKDRFSAERLKGVDSTLKIQPAKLEDSAVYLCASSHRRDTPWDPTDTQYFGPGTRLTVL.

The J gene is TRBJ2-2, the V gene TRBV15; maybe TRBD2 (5 bases). Trimming pared 0 bases from V and 6 bases from J, leaving 20 bases between. Germline V gene lookup returns CDR1 LNHNV and CDR2 YYDKDF (reference sequence). The length of the CDR3 is 18 residues. The CDR3, as DNA: TGTGCCACCAGCAGAGATGGTTTACGGTACGAGGGCGCCGGGGAGCTGTTTTTT. Encoded protein: CATSRDGLRYEGAGELFF.

This chain links TRBV29-1 with TRBJ2-2, with a tentative D call TRBD1 (6 bases). Per germline, CDR1 SQVTM and CDR2 ANQGSEA. The CDR3 is 13 amino acids. The V end was cut by 5 bases, the J end by 3 bases, with 10 bases between. Here the CDR3 reads CSVTGSYTGELFF. The CDR3 DNA reads as TGCAGCGTTACAGGGTCCTACACCGGGGAGCTGTTTTTT.

The chain combines TRBV29-1 with TRBJ2-5, with TRBD1 as a possible D gene (6 bases). With the DNA end fitting TRBJ2-7 better, the J assignment may be wrong. The CDR3 extends over 12 amino acids. CDR1 SQVTM and CDR2 ANQGSEA come from the germline V gene. The DNA of the CDR3 is TGCAGCGCTGGGACACGGAGTTACGAGCAGTACTTC. Translating it yields CSAGTRSYEQYF.

This clone appeared a few times. The V call is TRBV6-5, the J call TRBJ2-1; 8 bases agree with TRBD1. The CDR3 contains 15 residues. Germline V gene data show CDR1 as MNHEY and CDR2 as SVGAGI. V dropped 6 bases and J dropped 4; count of bases not matched to a gene: 8. The CDR3 DNA reads TGTGCCAGCAGCTCCTCGGACAGGGCTTACAATGAGCAGTTCTTC. It codes for CASSSSDRAYNEQFF.

This CDR3 is CASSKYSNEQFF. The CDR3 nucleotides are TGTGCCAGCAGTAAATACAGCAATGAGCAGTTCTTC. The V and J genes are TRBV28 and TRBJ2-1; D not resolved. The CDR3 contains 12 residues. V was trimmed by 5 bases and J by 6 bases, leaving 8 bases between them. Germline V CDR1 and CDR2: MDHEN, SYDVKM.